The 26 T cell receptor beta chains listed next were all sequenced from one sample in a study of post-analysis software for immune sequencing data. Findings and limits, study-wide: Among 5 or 6 TRBV segments more frequent in patients than controls were TRBV5-6, TRBV5-1 and TRBV20-1.

The antigens of these receptors remain unknown. Unique molecular identifiers were carried by the TCR beta cDNA libraries. TCRdb reprocessed the PCR reads via MiXCR and lists one record per CDR3 protein. There are approximately 630,000 distinct CDR3 sequences in the sample; around 64% occur only once, and over 9% lies in the top ten. The sample was blood. The source is a girl aged 2 to 9 with multiple sclerosis.

This clonotype appeared once. The V gene is TRBV20-1, the J gene TRBJ1-2, with 7 positions matching TRBD1. There are 13 residues in the CDR3. Per the germline V gene, CDR1 is DFQATT and CDR2 is SNEGSKA (reference sequence). The V segment lost 5 bases and the J segment 3 bases; nucleotides outside the gene matches: 6. The CDR3, as DNA: TGCAGTGCTCCGACAGGGAACGACTATGGCTACACCTTC. It yields the protein CSAPTGNDYGYTF.

This rearrangement joins TRBV7-2 to TRBJ2-5; tentatively, D is TRBD1 (5 bases). V lost 5 bases and J lost 0, with 13 bases in between. The V gene's germline CDR1 is SGHTA and CDR2 FQGNSA. The CDR3 length is 15 residues. The CDR3 coding sequence is TGTGCCAGCAGCCAAAGACGACAGCACCAAGAGACCCAGTACTTC. It encodes CASSQRRQHQETQYF.

The genes are TRBV6-1 and TRBJ1-5; D gene ambiguous. The CDR3 covers 16 residues. CDR1 and CDR2 from the germline V gene are MNHNS and SASEGT. The germline V and J ends were trimmed by 2 bases and 2 bases, with 13 bases remaining between them. For the CDR3, the DNA is TGTGCCAGCAGTGAAATGGCAGGAGGAGGCAATCAGCCCCAGCATTTT. Translated: CASSEMAGGGNQPQHF.

This clonotype was detected only a few times. V and J are TRBV10-1 and TRBJ2-5, with D tentatively TRBD1 or TRBD2 (5 bases each). Trimming shortened V by 3 bases and J by 4 bases, and 18 bases separated the two germline ends. The germline V gene encodes CDR1 WNHNN and CDR2 SYGVQD (reference sequence). The CDR3 spans 16 residues. CDR3 amino acids: CASSDGGFQGAETQYF. In nucleotides, the CDR3 is TGCGCCAGCAGTGATGGGGGTTTTCAGGGTGCAGAGACCCAGTACTTC.

Only a few counts were recorded for this clonotype. This chain joins TRBV7-2 and TRBJ2-5; 7 positions match TRBD2. CDR3 length equals 14 residues. V lost 3 bases and J lost 2; bases outside the gene matches: 3. Germline CDR1 and CDR2: SGHTA and FQGNSA. The CDR3 DNA follows: TGTGCCAGCAGCTTCGGGGGGTTACAAGAGACCCAGTACTTC. It is translated as CASSFGGLQETQYF.

V and J are TRBV12-3 or TRBV12-4 and TRBJ1-1; no reliable D call. The CDR3 consists of 12 residues. V was trimmed by 10 bases and J by 2 bases, leaving 11 bases between them. As DNA, the CDR3 is TGTGCCAACAGCCGTATCAACACTGAAGCTTTCTTT. Its protein product is CANSRINTEAFF.

This clonotype has only one observation. A junction boundary mismatches the germline segment, possibly from a read error. The CDR3 coding sequence is TGCAGTTACTGGACTAACCAAGGGACCCAGTACTTC. Its protein is CSYWTNQGTQYF. V gene TRBV20-1 combines with J gene TRBJ2-5; D is perhaps TRBD2 (6 bases). Germline values: CDR1 DFQATT, CDR2 SNEGSKA (reference sequence). The CDR3 covers 12 residues.

This clonotype was seen more than once but under ten times. The rearrangement joins TRBV27 to TRBJ1-2; weak D call: TRBD1 (5 bases). The CDR3 contains 17 residues. Germline lookup yields CDR1 MNHEY and CDR2 SMNVEV (reference sequence). The V and J ends lost 5 bases and 5 bases respectively, with 24 bases between them. The CDR3: CASSPNSRWDGLYGYTF. Here the CDR3 DNA reads TGTGCCAGCAGTCCAAATAGTCGGTGGGACGGCCTATATGGCTACACCTTC.

The rearrangement uses TRBV5-6 and TRBJ1-1; the match to TRBD1 covers 7 bases. CDR3 size: 15 residues. Unmatched junction bases numbered 5, after V lost 2 bases and J lost 1 base. CDR1 SGHDT and CDR2 YYEEEE come from the germline V gene. Written as DNA, the CDR3 is TGTGCCAGCAGCTTATACAGGGGTTCGAACACTGAAGCTTTCTTT. Translating it yields CASSLYRGSNTEAFF.

V usage is TRBV20-1 and J usage is TRBJ2-1, with 11 positions matching TRBD2. This CDR3 comprises 18 residues. The V and J ends lost 6 bases and 3 bases, in that order; junction bases with no gene match: 16. Germline V gives CDR1 DFQATT, CDR2 SNEGSKA (reference sequence). DNA for the CDR3: TGCAGTGCCAACGGACAGGGAGGACTAGCGGGCCTCTACAATGAGCAGTTCTTC. It yields the protein CSANGQGGLAGLYNEQFF.

This clonotype was counted between two and nine times. The chain combines TRBV12-3 or TRBV12-4 with TRBJ1-3, with unresolved D. This CDR3 has 14 residues. The ends were cut back, 3 bases at V and 0 bases at J, with 6 bases in the middle. CDR3 protein: CASSFTVSGNTIYF. CDR3 in DNA: TGTGCCAGCAGTTTTACCGTCTCTGGAAACACCATATATTTT.

This clonotype appeared a few times. The CDR3 reads CASSLVGGNYGYTF. The CDR3, as DNA: TGTGCCAGCAGCTTAGTGGGCGGTAACTATGGCTACACCTTC. The chain combines TRBV27 with TRBJ1-2; no clear D gene. Germline CDR1 reads MNHEY; CDR2 reads SMNVEV (reference sequence). There are 14 residues in the CDR3. Trimming removed 6 bases from V and 1 base from J, with 12 bases in between.

J is TRBJ2-4 and V is TRBV6-2 or TRBV6-3, with D possibly matching TRBD1 (5 bases). Germline CDR1 and CDR2: MNHEY and SVGEGT. This CDR3 is 12 amino acids long. Trimming removed 4 bases from V and 13 bases from J, with 14 bases in between. The CDR3 protein is CASSSPRDEQYF. The CDR3 DNA reads TGTGCCAGCAGTTCCCCCAGGGATGAGCAGTACTTC.

This clonotype has a single count. The chain has TRBV18 and TRBJ2-3, with D possibly being TRBD1 (5 bases). Germline V gene data show CDR1 as KGHSH and CDR2 as LQKENI. V was clipped by 6 bases and J by 4 bases, with 17 bases between them. CDR3 length equals 15 residues. Here the CDR3 reads CASSPRKGWPDTQYF. The CDR3 nucleotides read TGTGCCAGCTCCCCTCGGAAGGGGTGGCCAGATACGCAGTATTTT.

This clonotype appeared a few times. The chain has TRBV12-3 or TRBV12-4 and TRBJ2-7, with TRBD2 identical over 11 bases. CDR3 length: 14 residues. Germline trimming cut 6 bases from V and 5 bases from J; bases unmatched to any gene: 6. CDR3 DNA: TGTGCCAGCAGGACTAGCGGGATGGCCCACGAGCAGTACTTC. This encodes CASRTSGMAHEQYF.

The gene calls are TRBV28 and TRBJ1-4; 10 positions agree with TRBD1. V shed 6 bases and J 0 bases; nucleotides not matched to a gene: 7. The CDR3 extends over 17 amino acids. The V gene's germline CDR1 is MDHEN and CDR2 SYDVKM. CDR3 in amino acids: CASSPDRGLSTNEKLFF. The CDR3 region has the DNA TGTGCCAGCAGCCCTGACAGGGGGCTTTCAACTAATGAAAAACTGTTTTTT.

The chain uses TRBV12-3 or TRBV12-4 and TRBJ2-7; possibly TRBD1 for D (6 bases). This CDR3 spans 15 amino acids. Trimming removed 3 bases at V and 0 bases at J, with 12 bases between. The CDR3 region has the DNA TGTGCCAGCAGTTTCCAGGGGAAGATCTCCTACGAGCAGTACTTC. Protein: CASSFQGKISYEQYF.

In its sample, this clonotype was seen a few times. This chain connects TRBV3-1 to TRBJ2-7; tentatively, D is TRBD1 (6 bases). The CDR3 length is 16 residues. Germline V gene lookup returns CDR1 LGHDT and CDR2 YNNKEL (reference sequence). Trimming pared 2 bases from V and 1 base from J, leaving 15 bases between. CDR3 loop: CASSQQNYRASYEQYF. CDR3 nucleotide sequence: TGTGCCAGCAGCCAACAAAATTACAGGGCGTCCTACGAGCAGTACTTC.

The CDR3 region has the DNA TGTGCCAGCAGCTTGTTCGCGACGGAAGTTTACGAGCAGTACTTC. Translating it yields CASSLFATEVYEQYF. This sequence joins TRBV5-6 and TRBJ2-7; no firm D call. V lost 1 base, J lost 4 bases, and 15 bases lay in between. Germline V gene lookup returns CDR1 SGHDT and CDR2 YYEEEE. The CDR3 consists of 15 residues. Drawing the rest from reference TRBV5-6 and TRBJ2-7, the complete variable domain is DAGVTQSPTHLIKTRGQQVTLRCSPKSGHDTVSWYQQALGQGPQFIFQYYEEEERQRGNFPDRFSGHQFPNYSSELNVNALLLGDSALYLCASSLFATEVYEQYFGPGTRLTVT.

The chain is built from TRBV20-1 and TRBJ1-5, with TRBD1 as a possible D gene (5 bases). The CDR3 is 16 amino acids. Germline V gene sequence: CDR1 DFQATT, CDR2 SNEGSKA (reference sequence). Trimming took 2 bases from V and 1 from J, leaving 15 bases between them. As DNA, the CDR3 is TGCAGTGCTAGAAGGGCCGGGACGGTCAGCAATCAGCCCCAGCATTTT. Protein product: CSARRAGTVSNQPQHF.

V usage is TRBV20-1 and J usage is TRBJ2-3, with unresolved D. Per the germline V gene, CDR1 is DFQATT and CDR2 is SNEGSKA (reference sequence). Trimming shortened V by 3 bases and J by 0 bases, and 10 bases separated the two germline ends. The CDR3 is 14 residues long. The DNA for the CDR3 is TGCAGTGCTAGCCCGGCAACTAGCACAGATACGCAGTATTTT. This encodes CSASPATSTDTQYF.

This clonotype was seen a handful of times. This chain joins TRBV12-3 or TRBV12-4 and TRBJ2-1; 12 bases are shared with TRBD1. V lost 7 bases, J lost 8 bases, and 3 bases stayed unmatched. This CDR3 has 13 residues. This chain's CDR3 is CASTGQGADEQFF. The DNA of the CDR3 is TGTGCCAGCACGGGACAGGGGGCTGATGAGCAGTTCTTC.

The chain uses TRBV20-1 and TRBJ2-3; 8 bases agree with TRBD2. CDR3 length: 15 amino acids. Germline CDR1 reads DFQATT; CDR2 reads SNEGSKA (reference sequence). V was clipped by 7 bases and J by 3 bases; unmatched bases: 12. The CDR3 DNA reads TGCAGTGGCGCGATCCCGGGACTAGATACAGATACGCAGTATTTT. Translation gives CSGAIPGLDTDTQYF.

Only a few counts were recorded for this clonotype. The rearrangement joins TRBV7-8 to TRBJ2-1, with no clear D. CDR3 length: 16 residues. V lost 3 bases and J 3 bases, leaving 15 bases between the germline ends. Germline values: CDR1 SGHVS, CDR2 FQNEAQ. The CDR3 nucleotides read TGTGCCAGCAGCTTTGTAATGGGCCCCGTCTACAATGAGCAGTTCTTC. It is translated as CASSFVMGPVYNEQFF.

This clonotype showed up just a few times. The chain has TRBV7-2 and TRBJ2-5; D possibly corresponds to TRBD2 (5 bases). The CDR3 loop spans 15 amino acids. Trimming removed 5 bases from V and 2 bases from J, with 15 bases in between. Germline V gene lookup returns CDR1 SGHTA and CDR2 FQGNSA. The CDR3 DNA reads as TGTGCCAGCAGCCCGCGGTTAGGACTGCAAGAGACCCAGTACTTC. The encoded protein is CASSPRLGLQETQYF.

V usage is TRBV6-6 and J usage is TRBJ2-2; the match to TRBD2 covers 9 bases. The germline gives CDR1 MNHNY, CDR2 SVGAGI (reference sequence). V trimming: 10 bases; J trimming: 5 bases; junction bases outside the gene matches: 17. This CDR3 comprises 17 residues. CDR3 DNA: TGTGCCACCAAAAGCGAGGCCGGACTAGCGTGGACCGGGGAGCTGTTTTTT. Translation gives CATKSEAGLAWTGELFF.